This is a list of T cell receptor beta chains from one sample in a study of T cell changes during pregnancy in multiple sclerosis. Assay: immunoSEQ multiplex PCR; the TCRdb copy retains only in-frame clones and omits some. Of approximately 50,000 clones in the sample, approximately 90% were seen once. The starting material was CD8+ T cells from peripheral blood mononuclear cells, obtained after pregnancy. The receptor set was obtained from a female donor with multiple sclerosis, enrolled in a pregnancy study. CDR3s include the opening cysteine and the closing phenylalanine or tryptophan. Each record gives: CDR3 length, J gene, V gene, clone size, CDR3 protein. Some rows have no size entry. The others give once, few or many, or a class for an expanded clone.

13 TRBJ2-1 TRBV6-4 NA CASSDSQEGEQFF
14 TRBJ1-1 TRBV9 NA CASSPTGESPEAFF
15 TRBJ1-2 TRBV7-8 few CASSLERGQVDGYTF
16 TRBJ1-5 TRBV5-6 NA CASSLKRDLYNQPQHF
21 TRBJ2-1 TRBV7-3 NA CASSLRPSGELYEYSYNEQFF
15 TRBJ2-7 TRBV6-6 NA CASTTSLVAYYEQYF
20 TRBJ2-5 TRBV10-3 NA CAISESRGGLAGPRVETQYF
16 TRBJ1-3 TRBV6-5 once CASSSRGGQGGNTIYF
13 TRBJ1-2 TRBV27 once CASSPFRNYGYTF
16 TRBJ2-7 TRBV11-3 NA CASSRNRTERSYEQYF